The clone carrying this TCR beta chain was counted ten times or more. Antigen specificity is unknown. As for treatment: about 20 received Ad26.COV2.S at low or high dose, single or two shots; about 5 received placebo; per-sample allocation not given. Sampling happened 63 days after the first vaccine or placebo injection. Boston supplied an adult donor aged 18-55 years. An Ad26 vector that expressed Wuhan-strain SARS-CoV-2 spike constituted the vaccine. V was pared by 1 base and J by 0 bases, with 11 bases of the junction left unmatched. The CDR3 extends over 18 amino acids. Germline CDR1 is MNHEY and CDR2 is SMNVEV (reference sequence). Produced via immunoSEQ multiplex PCR; TCRdb's table is partial and in-frame only. This sample has 380,000 or so clones, with about 85% found just once. These data originate in a study of Ad26.COV2.S vaccination and SARS-CoV-2 variants. Study as a whole: Vaccine-arm donor from the placebo-controlled COV1001 Ad26.COV2.S trial.

Study-level points and caveats: Vaccinated individuals (as opposed to placebo recipients) had higher spike-specific TCR breadth.

The V and J genes are TRBV27 and TRBJ1-2; TRBD1 aligns across 7 bases. The sample in question was peripheral blood, obtained in a trial of Ad26.COV2.S vaccine versus placebo. The source is a person between 18 and 59 years old who received the Ad26.COV2.S COVID-19 vaccine or a placebo. CDR3 nucleotides: TGTGCCAGCAGTTTATTTTCCGTGACAGGGAAAACTAACTATGGCTACACCTTC. Encoded protein: CASSLFSVTGKTNYGYTF.